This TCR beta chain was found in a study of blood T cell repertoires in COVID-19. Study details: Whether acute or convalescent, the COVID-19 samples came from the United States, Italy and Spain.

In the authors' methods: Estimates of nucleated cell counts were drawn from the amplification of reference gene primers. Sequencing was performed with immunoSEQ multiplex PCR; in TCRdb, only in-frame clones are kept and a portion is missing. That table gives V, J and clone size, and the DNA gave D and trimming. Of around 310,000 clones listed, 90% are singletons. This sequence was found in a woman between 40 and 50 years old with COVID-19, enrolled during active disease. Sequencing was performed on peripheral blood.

The CDR3 DNA reads TGTGCCAGTGGACAGGGCGATACGCAGTATTTT. Its protein product is CASGQGDTQYF. The chain has TRBV6-5 and TRBJ2-3; the match to TRBD1 covers 8 bases. V gave up 9 bases and J gave up 6 bases; unmatched junction bases: 2. Germline CDR1 is MNHEY and CDR2 is SVGAGI. This CDR3 region has 11 residues.